Following are 25 T cell receptor beta chains from one sample sequenced in a study of T cell responses to AZD1222 COVID-19 vaccine (dated by TCRdb to the early 2020s). The library was prepared using the immunoSEQ multiplex PCR assay. Drawn from immuneACCESS, this table holds only the in-frame rearrangements with V and J called that TCRdb kept. Clones are partly lost; checked studies trace under half to an unresolved V gene and leave the rest unexplained. In this sample the table shows around 50,000 clones, just over 85% of which occur a single time. The top ten hold less than 9% of the sample. This sample's time point label indicates: about 28 days (+/-7) after the second vaccine dose. Source: peripheral blood, taken 28 days after the second AZD1222 dose. Receptor source: an adult who received the AZD1222 COVID-19 vaccine.

The V gene is TRBV27, the J gene TRBJ2-7; TRBD1 might be the D (5 bases). The V gene's germline CDR1 is MNHEY and CDR2 SMNVEV (reference sequence). V lost 5 bases, J lost 5 bases, and 13 bases lay in between. The CDR3 length is 13 residues. CDR3 sequence reads: CASSGQGRDEQYF. The CDR3 DNA follows: TGTGCCAGCAGTGGGCAGGGAAGAGACGAGCAGTACTTC.

The chain employs TRBV20-1 and TRBJ2-5; D not certain. The germline gives CDR1 DFQATT, CDR2 SNEGSKA (reference sequence). CDR3 length: 11 amino acids. Trimming took 3 bases from V and 7 from J, leaving 9 bases between them. The CDR3 spells CSASEWGTQYF. Here the CDR3 DNA reads TGCAGTGCTAGTGAATGGGGGACCCAGTACTTC.

This clone was observed a handful of times. The chain combines TRBV10-1 with TRBJ1-1; TRBD1 matches at 8 bases. In germline, CDR1 is WNHNN, CDR2 SYGVQD (reference sequence). The CDR3 consists of 15 residues. V lost 8 bases, J lost 1 base, and 9 bases stayed unmatched. The CDR3 reads CASSRDRRSNTEAFF. As DNA, the CDR3 is TGCGCCAGCTCCCGGGACAGGCGTTCGAACACTGAAGCTTTCTTT.

The V gene is TRBV15, the J gene TRBJ2-3; D is perhaps TRBD2 (6 bases). Between the trimmed V and J ends, which lost 1 base and 0 bases, there was a span of 17 bases. This CDR3 has 18 residues. Germline loops: CDR1 LNHNV, CDR2 YYDKDF (reference sequence). The CDR3 sequence is CATSRVGLAPTSTDTQYF. The CDR3 region has the DNA TGTGCCACCAGCAGAGTGGGTCTAGCGCCTACTAGCACAGATACGCAGTATTTT.

The gene calls are TRBV4-2 and TRBJ2-5; 8 bases are a match to TRBD1. The CDR3 is 16 amino acids. Germline CDR1 is LGHNA and CDR2 is YNFKEQ. Losses at the gene ends were 0 bases for V and 4 bases for J; bases not matched to a gene: 7. DNA for the CDR3: TGTGCCAGCAGCCAAGATCCGCCCGACAGGGGAGAGACCCAGTACTTC. It specifies CASSQDPPDRGETQYF.

The chain is built from TRBV28 and TRBJ1-5; no clear D gene. Germline V gene sequence: CDR1 MDHEN, CDR2 SYDVKM. The length of the CDR3 is 14 residues. Between the trimmed V and J ends, which lost 6 bases and 9 bases, there was a span of 18 bases. The CDR3: CASRHGRGLGPQHF. The CDR3 bases are TGTGCCAGCAGGCACGGACGGGGTCTAGGGCCCCAGCATTTT.

This clone came up once. V is TRBV28 and J is TRBJ1-2; no definite D call. V lost 5 bases and J lost 5, with 18 bases in between. The germline V gene encodes CDR1 MDHEN and CDR2 SYDVKM. The CDR3 consists of 15 residues. Here the CDR3 DNA reads TGTGCCAGCAGTCCCCCAATCCTGGGTCCGTATGGCTACACCTTC. Translation gives CASSPPILGPYGYTF.

The DNA for the CDR3 is TGTGCCAGCAGTTTAACCACAGGGGGCTCGGGCACCGGGGAGCTGTTTTTT. Translating it yields CASSLTTGGSGTGELFF. The chain is built from TRBV27 and TRBJ2-2, with TRBD1 matching over 9 bases. Trimming removed 2 bases from V and 4 bases from J; junction bases left unmatched: 8. This CDR3 spans 17 amino acids. The germline CDR1 and CDR2 sequences are MNHEY and SMNVEV (reference sequence).

V and J are TRBV2 and TRBJ2-7; D is undetermined. The CDR3 covers 11 residues. Trimming shortened V by 4 bases and J by 3 bases, and 4 bases separated the two germline ends. Germline CDR1 is SNHLY and CDR2 is FYNNEI. CDR3 in amino acids: CASSGDYEQYF. DNA for the CDR3: TGTGCCAGCAGTGGGGACTACGAGCAGTACTTC.

This clone has just one count. The rearrangement joins TRBV19 to TRBJ1-2, with TRBD1 matching over 8 bases. The CDR3 loop spans 16 amino acids. V dropped 5 bases and J dropped 1; count of bases not matched to a gene: 9. Germline CDR1 reads LNHDA; CDR2 reads SQIVND (reference sequence). CDR3 residues: CASSLPGTGDNYGYTF. The CDR3 bases are TGTGCCAGTAGTTTACCCGGGACAGGAGATAACTATGGCTACACCTTC.

This rearrangement joins TRBV2 to TRBJ1-2; possible D gene TRBD1, 6 bases. The ends were cut back, 3 bases at V and 8 bases at J, with 16 bases in the middle. Germline V gene data show CDR1 as SNHLY and CDR2 as FYNNEI. The CDR3 runs to 14 residues. The CDR3 sequence: CASSDPREGGGYTF. CDR3 nucleotide sequence: TGTGCCAGCAGTGATCCCCGGGAGGGGGGAGGCTACACCTTC.

In this sample, this clone turned up a few times. V usage is TRBV28 and J usage is TRBJ2-5; 8 nucleotides align to TRBD1. The ends lost 4 bases at V and 1 base at J; junction bases unmatched: 11. Germline V lookup: CDR1 MDHEN, CDR2 SYDVKM. The CDR3 is 17 residues long. The CDR3 reads CASSSQPRDRTQETQYF. CDR3 bases: TGTGCCAGCAGTTCCCAACCCCGGGACAGGACCCAAGAGACCCAGTACTTC. The full variable domain, completed using reference TRBV28 and TRBJ2-5, is DVKVTQSSRYLVKRTGEKVFLECVQDMDHENMFWYRQDPGLGLRLIYFSYDVKMKEKGDIPEGYSVSREKKERFSLILESASTNQTSMYLCASSSQPRDRTQETQYFGPGTRLLVL.

The rearrangement joins TRBV4-3 to TRBJ1-5; D perhaps matches TRBD1 (5 bases). Germline V lookup: CDR1 LGHNA, CDR2 YSLEER. The V gene lost 0 bases and the J gene lost 0 bases, with 9 bases spanning the gap. The CDR3 loop spans 16 amino acids. This CDR3 is CASSQDRGLSNQPQHF. The CDR3, as DNA: TGCGCCAGCAGCCAAGATAGGGGCCTTAGCAATCAGCCCCAGCATTTT.

The rearrangement joins TRBV25-1 to TRBJ1-5, with D unresolved. Germline values: CDR1 MGHDK, CDR2 SYGVNS. This CDR3 has 12 amino acids. The V gene lost 3 bases and the J gene lost 6 bases, with 6 bases spanning the gap. The CDR3 nucleotides read TGTGCCAGCAGTGATGGGGTTCAGCCCCAGCATTTT. This codes for CASSDGVQPQHF.

This chain joins TRBV25-1 and TRBJ2-1; 7 bases align to TRBD1. The CDR3 consists of 16 residues. Per the germline V gene, CDR1 is MGHDK and CDR2 is SYGVNS. The J segment lost 7 bases and the V segment lost 4 bases, leaving 13 bases of the junction unmatched. In DNA, the CDR3 is TGTGCCAGCAGTGCAAAGGAAACAGGGGTTCTGAATGAGCAGTTCTTC. Its protein is CASSAKETGVLNEQFF.

V usage is TRBV12-3 or TRBV12-4 and J usage is TRBJ2-3; 7 bases agree with TRBD2. With V trimmed by 3 bases and J by 5 bases, 2 bases remained unmatched. The CDR3 totals 13 residues. The CDR3 nucleotides are TGTGCCAGCAGTTTCTCGGGAGGAGATACGCAGTATTTT. Translated: CASSFSGGDTQYF.

This chain links TRBV5-8 with TRBJ1-1, with D unclear. V was cut by 2 bases and J by 0 bases, with 8 bases left in between. Germline lookup yields CDR1 SGHTS and CDR2 YDEGEE. The CDR3 runs 14 residues. CDR3 nucleotides: TGTGCCAGCAGCTTCCGAGGTTTGAACACTGAAGCTTTCTTT. Residues: CASSFRGLNTEAFF. The full variable domain, in which reference TRBV5-8 and TRBJ1-1 provide the parts outside the CDR3, is EAGVTQSPTHLIKTRGQQATLRCSPISGHTSVYWYQQALGLGLQFLLWYDEGEERNRGNFPPRFSGRQFPNYSSELNVNALELEDSALYLCASSFRGLNTEAFFGQGTRLTVV.

This rearrangement joins TRBV6-2 or TRBV6-3 to TRBJ2-7, with 11 bases that match TRBD2. The CDR3 length is 16 residues. J gave up 4 bases and V 2 bases, and 7 bases lay outside the gene matches. Germline V gene lookup returns CDR1 MNHEY and CDR2 SVGEGT. The CDR3: CASSYTPTSGTYEQYF. The CDR3 bases are TGTGCCAGCAGTTACACGCCGACTAGCGGGACTTACGAGCAGTACTTC.

This chain uses TRBV20-1 with TRBJ1-2, with a possible D match to TRBD1 (5 bases). Germline loops: CDR1 DFQATT, CDR2 SNEGSKA (reference sequence). Trimming took off 3 bases at V and 5 bases at J, with 10 bases between the two ends. The CDR3 is 12 residues long. Written as DNA, the CDR3 is TGCAGTGCTAGTAAGGGGCAATATGGCTACACCTTC. Amino acid sequence: CSASKGQYGYTF.

This chain joins TRBV4-3 and TRBJ1-4; D gene ambiguous. Deletions cut 0 bases from V and 3 bases from J, with 8 bases between. The CDR3 runs to 15 residues. CDR1 is LGHNA and CDR2 is YSLEER in the germline V gene. CDR3 loop: CASSQELHSNEKLFF. The CDR3 DNA reads as TGCGCCAGCAGCCAAGAACTCCACTCTAATGAAAAACTGTTTTTT.

V gene TRBV28 combines with J gene TRBJ2-3; the D call may be TRBD1 or TRBD2 (5 bases each). Germline V gene data show CDR1 as MDHEN and CDR2 as SYDVKM. V was clipped by 8 bases and J by 6 bases, with 12 bases between them. There are 12 residues in the CDR3. CDR3 nucleotides: TGTGCCAGCGAGGGGCCCCCCGATACGCAGTATTTT. It translates to CASEGPPDTQYF. The full variable domain, in which reference TRBV28 and TRBJ2-3 provide the parts outside the CDR3, is DVKVTQSSRYLVKRTGEKVFLECVQDMDHENMFWYRQDPGLGLRLIYFSYDVKMKEKGDIPEGYSVSREKKERFSLILESASTNQTSMYLCASEGPPDTQYFGPGTRLTVL.

The chain carries TRBV7-2 and TRBJ2-7; a weak D match, TRBD2 (6 bases). V was shortened by 8 bases and J by 0 bases, with 14 bases between the two germline ends. From germline, CDR1 is SGHTA and CDR2 FQGNSA. This CDR3 contains 14 residues. The CDR3 nucleotides are TGTGCCAGCGGTACGGGGGTAATCTCCTACGAGCAGTACTTC. It yields the protein CASGTGVISYEQYF.

The chain is built from TRBV7-9 and TRBJ1-5; no clear D gene. Germline loops: CDR1 SEHNR, CDR2 FQNEAQ (reference sequence). The CDR3 length is 12 residues. V lost 1 base and J lost 3, with 1 base in between. The CDR3 loop reads CASSLVNQPQHF. CDR3 nucleotide sequence: TGTGCCAGCAGCTTAGTCAATCAGCCCCAGCATTTT.

V is TRBV24-1 and J is TRBJ2-1, with D tentatively TRBD2 (6 bases). V was clipped by 6 bases and J by 5 bases, with 16 bases between them. Germline CDR1 and CDR2: KGHDR and SFDVKD. The CDR3 consists of 15 residues. The CDR3 sequence is CATSLQAGNHNEQFF. The CDR3 region has the DNA TGTGCCACCAGTCTACAGGCGGGAAACCACAATGAGCAGTTCTTC.

This sequence joins TRBV27 and TRBJ2-7; D unclear. This CDR3 is built from 15 residues. CDR1 and CDR2 from the germline V gene are MNHEY and SMNVEV (reference sequence). Trimming removed 3 bases at V and 1 base at J, with 13 bases between. CDR3: CASSFHNSRSYEQYF. CDR3 bases: TGTGCCAGCAGTTTCCACAACAGTAGGTCCTACGAGCAGTACTTC.